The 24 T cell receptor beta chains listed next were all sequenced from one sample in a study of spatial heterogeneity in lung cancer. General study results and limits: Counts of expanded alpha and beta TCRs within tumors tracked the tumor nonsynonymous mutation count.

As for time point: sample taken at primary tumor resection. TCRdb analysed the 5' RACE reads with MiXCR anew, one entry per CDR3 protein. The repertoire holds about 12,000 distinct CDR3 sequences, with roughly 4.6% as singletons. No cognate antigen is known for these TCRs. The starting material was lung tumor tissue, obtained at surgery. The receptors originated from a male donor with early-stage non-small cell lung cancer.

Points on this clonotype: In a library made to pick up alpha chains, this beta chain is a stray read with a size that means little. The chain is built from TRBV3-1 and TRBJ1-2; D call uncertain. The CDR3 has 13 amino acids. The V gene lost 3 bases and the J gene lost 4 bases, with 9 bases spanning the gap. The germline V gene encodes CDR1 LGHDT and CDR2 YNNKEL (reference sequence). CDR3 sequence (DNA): TGTGCCAGCAGCCAGACGGACCTCTATGGCTACACCTTC. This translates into CASSQTDLYGYTF.

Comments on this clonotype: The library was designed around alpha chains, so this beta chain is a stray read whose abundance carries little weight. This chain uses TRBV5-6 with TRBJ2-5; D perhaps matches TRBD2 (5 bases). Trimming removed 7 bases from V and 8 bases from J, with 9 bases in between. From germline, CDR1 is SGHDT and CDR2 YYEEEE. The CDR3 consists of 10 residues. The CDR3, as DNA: TGTGCCAGCGGTCGGGGAACCCAGTACTTC. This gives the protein CASGRGTQYF.

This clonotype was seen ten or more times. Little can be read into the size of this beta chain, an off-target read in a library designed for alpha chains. CDR3 region: CASSLSVAAAYEQYF. The CDR3 coding sequence is TGTGCCAGCAGCTTAAGTGTGGCAGCAGCCTACGAGCAGTACTTC. The chain combines TRBV7-2 with TRBJ2-7; D is uncertain. Trimming took 2 bases from V and 2 from J, leaving 13 bases between them. Germline V CDR1 and CDR2: SGHTA, FQGNSA. This CDR3 is 15 amino acids long.

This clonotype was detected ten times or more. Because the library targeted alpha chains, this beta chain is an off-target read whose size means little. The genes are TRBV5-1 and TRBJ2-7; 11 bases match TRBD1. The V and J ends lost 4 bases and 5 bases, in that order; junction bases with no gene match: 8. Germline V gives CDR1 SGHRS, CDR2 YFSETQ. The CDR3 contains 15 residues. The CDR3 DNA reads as TGCGCCAGCAGCCAAAGGGACAGGGGGTTCCACGAGCAGTACTTC. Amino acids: CASSQRDRGFHEQYF.

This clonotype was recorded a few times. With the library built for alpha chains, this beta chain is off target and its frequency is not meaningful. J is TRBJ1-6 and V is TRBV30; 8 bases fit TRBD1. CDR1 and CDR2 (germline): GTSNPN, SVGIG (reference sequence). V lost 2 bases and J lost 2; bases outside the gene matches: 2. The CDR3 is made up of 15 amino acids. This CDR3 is CAWSLTGAYNSPLHF. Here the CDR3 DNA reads TGTGCCTGGAGTCTGACAGGGGCCTATAATTCACCCCTCCACTTT.

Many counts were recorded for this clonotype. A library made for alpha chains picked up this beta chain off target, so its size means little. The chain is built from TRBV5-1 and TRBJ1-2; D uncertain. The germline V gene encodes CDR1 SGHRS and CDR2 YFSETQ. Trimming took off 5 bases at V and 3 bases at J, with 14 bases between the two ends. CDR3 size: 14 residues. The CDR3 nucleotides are TGCGCCAGCAGGGGAGACCCCTCTGACTATGGCTACACCTTC. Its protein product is CASRGDPSDYGYTF.

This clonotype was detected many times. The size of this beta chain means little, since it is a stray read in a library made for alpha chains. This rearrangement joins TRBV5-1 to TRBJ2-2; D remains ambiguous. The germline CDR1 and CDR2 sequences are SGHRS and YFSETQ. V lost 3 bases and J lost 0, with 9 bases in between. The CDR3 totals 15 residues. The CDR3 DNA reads TGCGCCAGCAGCTCATCACTTTCGAACACCGGGGAGCTGTTTTTT. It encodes CASSSSLSNTGELFF.

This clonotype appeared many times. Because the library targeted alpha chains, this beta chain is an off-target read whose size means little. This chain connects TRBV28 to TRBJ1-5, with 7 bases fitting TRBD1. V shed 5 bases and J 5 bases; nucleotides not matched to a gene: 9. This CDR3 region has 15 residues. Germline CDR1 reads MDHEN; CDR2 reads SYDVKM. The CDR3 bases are TGTGCCAGCAGTCCGGGGGGAGGGGGCCATCAGCCCCAGCATTTT. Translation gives CASSPGGGGHQPQHF.

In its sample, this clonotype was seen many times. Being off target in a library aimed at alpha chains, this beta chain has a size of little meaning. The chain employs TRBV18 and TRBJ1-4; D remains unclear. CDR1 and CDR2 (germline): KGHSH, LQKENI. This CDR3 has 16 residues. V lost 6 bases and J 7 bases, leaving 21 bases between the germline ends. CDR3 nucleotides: TGTGCCAGCTCGCTGCAGGTCGCACTCCGGGGTGAAAAACTGTTTTTT. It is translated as CASSLQVALRGEKLFF.

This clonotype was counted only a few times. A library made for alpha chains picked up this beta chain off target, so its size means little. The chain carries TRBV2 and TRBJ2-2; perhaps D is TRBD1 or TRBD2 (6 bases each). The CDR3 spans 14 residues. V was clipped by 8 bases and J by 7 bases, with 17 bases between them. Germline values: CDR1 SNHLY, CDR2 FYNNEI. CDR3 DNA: TGTGCCAGCTGTGCCGGGAGCAGGGGCGGGGAGCTGTTTTTT. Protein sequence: CASCAGSRGGELFF.

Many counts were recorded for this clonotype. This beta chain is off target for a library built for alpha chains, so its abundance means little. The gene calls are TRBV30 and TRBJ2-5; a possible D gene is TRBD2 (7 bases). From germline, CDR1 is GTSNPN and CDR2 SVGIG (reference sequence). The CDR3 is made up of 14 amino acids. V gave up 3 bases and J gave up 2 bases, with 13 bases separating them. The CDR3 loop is CAWSRGAGQETQYF. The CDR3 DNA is TGTGCCTGGAGCCGGGGGGCGGGACAAGAGACCCAGTACTTC.

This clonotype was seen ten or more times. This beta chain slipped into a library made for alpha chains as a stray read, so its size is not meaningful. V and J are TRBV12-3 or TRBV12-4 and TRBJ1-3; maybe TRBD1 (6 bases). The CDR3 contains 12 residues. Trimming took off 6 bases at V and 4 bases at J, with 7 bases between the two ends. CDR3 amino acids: CASSTGGNTIYF. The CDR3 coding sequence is TGTGCCAGCAGCACAGGGGGAAACACCATATATTTT.

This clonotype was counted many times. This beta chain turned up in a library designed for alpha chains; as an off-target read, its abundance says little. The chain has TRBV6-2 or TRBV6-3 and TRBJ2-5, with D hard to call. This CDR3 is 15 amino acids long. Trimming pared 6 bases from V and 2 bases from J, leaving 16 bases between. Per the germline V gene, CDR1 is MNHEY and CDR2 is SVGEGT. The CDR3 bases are TGTGCCAGCAGCACGCGTCGACTGGCGCAAGAGACCCAGTACTTC. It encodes CASSTRRLAQETQYF.

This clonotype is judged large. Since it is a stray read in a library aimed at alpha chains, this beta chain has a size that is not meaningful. The CDR3 spells CASSFPGRKNEQFF. CDR3 DNA: TGTGCCAGCAGCTTTCCGGGCAGGAAGAATGAGCAGTTCTTC. The V and J genes are TRBV7-9 and TRBJ2-1, with unresolved D. The CDR3 consists of 14 residues. CDR1 is SEHNR, CDR2 FQNEAQ, per germline (reference sequence). The V and J ends lost 3 bases and 7 bases respectively, with 13 bases between them.

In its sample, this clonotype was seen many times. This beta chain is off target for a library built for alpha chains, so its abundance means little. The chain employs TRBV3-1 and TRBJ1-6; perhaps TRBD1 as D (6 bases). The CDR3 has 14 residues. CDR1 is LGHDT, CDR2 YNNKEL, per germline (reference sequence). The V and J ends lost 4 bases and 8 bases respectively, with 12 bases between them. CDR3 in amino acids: CASSPARGDSPLHF. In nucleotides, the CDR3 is TGTGCCAGCAGCCCAGCCAGGGGTGATTCACCCCTCCACTTT.

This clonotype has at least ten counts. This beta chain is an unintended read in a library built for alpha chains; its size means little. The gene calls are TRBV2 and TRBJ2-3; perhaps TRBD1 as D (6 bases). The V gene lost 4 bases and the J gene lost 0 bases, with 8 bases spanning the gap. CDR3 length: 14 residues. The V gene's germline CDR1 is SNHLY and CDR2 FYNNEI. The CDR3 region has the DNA TGTGCCAGCAGTGCCGGACAGAGCACAGATACGCAGTATTTT. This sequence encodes CASSAGQSTDTQYF.

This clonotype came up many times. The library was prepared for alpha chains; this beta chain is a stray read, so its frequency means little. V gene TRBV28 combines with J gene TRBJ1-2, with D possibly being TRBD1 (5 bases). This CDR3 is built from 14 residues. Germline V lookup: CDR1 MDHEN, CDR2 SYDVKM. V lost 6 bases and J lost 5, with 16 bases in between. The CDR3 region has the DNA TGTGCCAGCAGATCAGGGTCACTGTATTATGGCTACACCTTC. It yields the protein CASRSGSLYYGYTF.

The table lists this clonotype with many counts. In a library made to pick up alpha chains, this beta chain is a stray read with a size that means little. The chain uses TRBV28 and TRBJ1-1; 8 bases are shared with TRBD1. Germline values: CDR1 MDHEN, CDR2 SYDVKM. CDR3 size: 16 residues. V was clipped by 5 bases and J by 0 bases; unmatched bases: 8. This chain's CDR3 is CASSTHPGQVNTEAFF. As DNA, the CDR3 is TGTGCCAGCAGTACCCATCCGGGACAGGTGAACACTGAAGCTTTCTTT.

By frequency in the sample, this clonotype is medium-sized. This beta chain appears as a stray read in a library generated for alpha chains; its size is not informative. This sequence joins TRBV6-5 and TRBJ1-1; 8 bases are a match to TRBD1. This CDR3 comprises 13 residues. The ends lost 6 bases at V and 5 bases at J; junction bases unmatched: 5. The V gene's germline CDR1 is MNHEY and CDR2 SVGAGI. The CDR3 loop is CASSLDRGTEAFF. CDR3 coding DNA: TGTGCCAGCAGCTTAGACAGGGGAACTGAAGCTTTCTTT.

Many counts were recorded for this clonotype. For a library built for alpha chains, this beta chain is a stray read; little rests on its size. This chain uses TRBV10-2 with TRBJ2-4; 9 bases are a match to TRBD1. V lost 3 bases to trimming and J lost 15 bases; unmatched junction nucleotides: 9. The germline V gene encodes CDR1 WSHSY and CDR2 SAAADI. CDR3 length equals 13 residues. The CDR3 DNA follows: TGCGCCAGCAGTGAACAAGGGGACAGGGTTGGGTACTTC. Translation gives CASSEQGDRVGYF.

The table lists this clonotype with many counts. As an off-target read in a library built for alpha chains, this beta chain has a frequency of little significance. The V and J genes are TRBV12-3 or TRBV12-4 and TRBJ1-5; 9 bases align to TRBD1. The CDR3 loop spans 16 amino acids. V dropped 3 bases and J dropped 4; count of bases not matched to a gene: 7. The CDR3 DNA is TGTGCCAGCAGTTTGGGTTGGGACAGGGTTAATCAGCCCCAGCATTTT. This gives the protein CASSLGWDRVNQPQHF.

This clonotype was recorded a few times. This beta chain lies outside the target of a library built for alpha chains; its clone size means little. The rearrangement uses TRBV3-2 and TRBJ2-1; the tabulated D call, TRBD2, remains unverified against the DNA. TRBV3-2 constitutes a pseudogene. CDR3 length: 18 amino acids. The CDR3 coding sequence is TGTGCCAGCAGCCAAGAAAAGCGGGGGGTTTTATCCTACAATGAGCAGTTCTTC. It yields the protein CASSQEKRGVLSYNEQFF.

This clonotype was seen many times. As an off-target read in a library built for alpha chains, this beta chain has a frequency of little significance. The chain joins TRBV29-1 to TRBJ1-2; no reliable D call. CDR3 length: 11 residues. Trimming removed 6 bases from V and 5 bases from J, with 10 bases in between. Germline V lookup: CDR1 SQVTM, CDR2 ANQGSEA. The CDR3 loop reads CSVTDLYGYTF. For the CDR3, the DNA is TGCAGCGTCACCGACCTGTATGGCTACACCTTC.

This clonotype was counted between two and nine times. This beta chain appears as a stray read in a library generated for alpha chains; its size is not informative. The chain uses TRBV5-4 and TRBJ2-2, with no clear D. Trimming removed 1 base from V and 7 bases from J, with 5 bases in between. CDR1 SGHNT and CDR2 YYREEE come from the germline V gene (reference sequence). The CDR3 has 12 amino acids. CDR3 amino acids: CASSLHHGELFF. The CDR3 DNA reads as TGTGCCAGCAGCTTGCACCACGGGGAGCTGTTTTTT.